This TCR beta chain comes out of a study of identical twins. This clonotype was seen more than once but under ten times. The antigen is unknown. Study-level points and caveats: Analyses based on zero insertions could be partly confounded by invariant MAIT and iNKT cells. Memory repertoires showed no such pattern, whereas abundant cord blood beta clonotypes carried fewer insertions. In beta out-of-frame sequences, the excess sharing between twins was weaker.

A universal primer binding site was introduced by template switching. The final cDNA contained unique molecular identifiers. MiXCR was run by TCRdb on the 5' RACE reads, yielding one entry per CDR3 protein. The sample holds more than 1.5 million distinct CDR3 sequences, less than 40% seen once. Germline trimming cut 5 bases from V and 3 bases from J; bases unmatched to any gene: 19. Germline V gene sequence: CDR1 MGHDK, CDR2 SYGVNS. The CDR3 is 20 residues long. The gene calls are TRBV25-1 and TRBJ2-2, with 9 bases aligning to TRBD2. Sequenced sample: cord blood. The sequence was obtained from a newborn girl in good health. The CDR3 DNA reads TGTGCCAGCAGTCCCCAATACTACCCGACTAGCGGAGCCTACACCGGGGAGCTGTTTTTT. Translated, it gives CASSPQYYPTSGAYTGELFF.